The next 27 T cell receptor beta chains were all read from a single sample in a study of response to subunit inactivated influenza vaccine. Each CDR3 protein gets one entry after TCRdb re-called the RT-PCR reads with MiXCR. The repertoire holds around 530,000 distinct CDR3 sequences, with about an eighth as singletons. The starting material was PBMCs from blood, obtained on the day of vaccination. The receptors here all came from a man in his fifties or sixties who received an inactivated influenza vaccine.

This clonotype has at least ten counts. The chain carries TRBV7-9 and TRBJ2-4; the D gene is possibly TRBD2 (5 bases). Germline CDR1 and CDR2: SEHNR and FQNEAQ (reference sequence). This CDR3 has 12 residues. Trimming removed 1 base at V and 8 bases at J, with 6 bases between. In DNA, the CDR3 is TGTGCCAGCAGCTTAGTGAGGGACATTCAGTACTTC. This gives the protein CASSLVRDIQYF.

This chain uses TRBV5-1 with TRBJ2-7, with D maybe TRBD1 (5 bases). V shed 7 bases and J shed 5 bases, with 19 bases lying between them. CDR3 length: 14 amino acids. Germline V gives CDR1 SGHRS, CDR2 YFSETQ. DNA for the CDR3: TGCGCCAGCGGGAAGGGGCAGTTTCCCAACGAGCAGTACTTC. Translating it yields CASGKGQFPNEQYF.

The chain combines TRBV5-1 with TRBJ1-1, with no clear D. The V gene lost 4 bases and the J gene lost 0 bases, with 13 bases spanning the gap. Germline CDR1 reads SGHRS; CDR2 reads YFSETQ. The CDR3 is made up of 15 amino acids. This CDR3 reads CASSHGGAMNTEAFF. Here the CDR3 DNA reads TGCGCCAGCAGCCATGGTGGAGCTATGAACACTGAAGCTTTCTTT. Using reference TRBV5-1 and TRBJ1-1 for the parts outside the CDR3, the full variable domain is KAGVTQTPRYLIKTRGQQVTLSCSPISGHRSVSWYQQTPGQGLQFLFEYFSETQRNKGNFPGRFSGRQFSNSRSEMNVSTLELGDSALYLCASSHGGAMNTEAFFGQGTRLTVV.

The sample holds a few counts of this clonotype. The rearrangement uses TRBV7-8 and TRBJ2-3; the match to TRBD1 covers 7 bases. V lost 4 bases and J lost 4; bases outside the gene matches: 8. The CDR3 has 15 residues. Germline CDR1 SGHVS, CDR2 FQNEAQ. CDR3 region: CASSSRGQAPDTQYF. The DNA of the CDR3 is TGTGCCAGCAGCTCGCGAGGACAGGCCCCAGATACGCAGTATTTT.

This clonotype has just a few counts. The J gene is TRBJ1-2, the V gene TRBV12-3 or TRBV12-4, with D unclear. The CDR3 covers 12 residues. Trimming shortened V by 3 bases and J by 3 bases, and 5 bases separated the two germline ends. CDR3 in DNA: TGTGCCAGCAGTTTCGGTGACTATGGCTACACCTTC. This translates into CASSFGDYGYTF.

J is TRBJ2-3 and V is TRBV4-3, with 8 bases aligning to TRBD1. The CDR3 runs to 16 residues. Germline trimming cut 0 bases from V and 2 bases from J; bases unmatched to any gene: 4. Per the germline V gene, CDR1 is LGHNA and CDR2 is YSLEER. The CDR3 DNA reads TGCGCCAGCAGCCAAGAGGACAGGGAATTCACAGATACGCAGTATTTT. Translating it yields CASSQEDREFTDTQYF.

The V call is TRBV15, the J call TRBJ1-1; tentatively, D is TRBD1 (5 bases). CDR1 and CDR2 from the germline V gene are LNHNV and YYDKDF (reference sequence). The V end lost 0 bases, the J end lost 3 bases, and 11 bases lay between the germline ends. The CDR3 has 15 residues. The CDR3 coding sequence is TGTGCCACCAGCAGAGACAGGGTGGGTTACACTGAAGCTTTCTTT. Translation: CATSRDRVGYTEAFF.

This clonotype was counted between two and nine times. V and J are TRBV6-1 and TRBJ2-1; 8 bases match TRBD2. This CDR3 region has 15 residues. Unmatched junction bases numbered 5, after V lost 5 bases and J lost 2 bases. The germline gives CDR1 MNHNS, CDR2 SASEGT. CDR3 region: CASSTSGSAYNEQFF. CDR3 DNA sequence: TGTGCCAGCAGTACCAGCGGGAGTGCCTACAATGAGCAGTTCTTC.

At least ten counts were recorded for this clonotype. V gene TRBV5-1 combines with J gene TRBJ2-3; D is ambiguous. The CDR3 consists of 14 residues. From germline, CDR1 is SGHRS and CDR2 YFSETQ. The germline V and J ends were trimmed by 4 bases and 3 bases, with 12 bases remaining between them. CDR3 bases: TGCGCCAGCAGCCTAAGACCTACTACAGATACGCAGTATTTT. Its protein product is CASSLRPTTDTQYF. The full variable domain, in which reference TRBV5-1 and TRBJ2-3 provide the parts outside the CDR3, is KAGVTQTPRYLIKTRGQQVTLSCSPISGHRSVSWYQQTPGQGLQFLFEYFSETQRNKGNFPGRFSGRQFSNSRSEMNVSTLELGDSALYLCASSLRPTTDTQYFGPGTRLTVL.

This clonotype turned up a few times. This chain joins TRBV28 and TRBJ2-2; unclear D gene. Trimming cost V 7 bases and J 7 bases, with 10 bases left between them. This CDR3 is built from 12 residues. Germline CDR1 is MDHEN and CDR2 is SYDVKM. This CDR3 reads CASKKGHGELFF. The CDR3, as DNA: TGTGCCAGCAAAAAGGGTCACGGGGAGCTGTTTTTT.

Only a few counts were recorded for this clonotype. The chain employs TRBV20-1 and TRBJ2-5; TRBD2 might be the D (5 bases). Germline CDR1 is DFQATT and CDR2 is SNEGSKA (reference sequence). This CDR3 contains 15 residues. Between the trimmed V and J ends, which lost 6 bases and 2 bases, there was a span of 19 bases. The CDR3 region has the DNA TGCAGTGCCCCTAGGTGGGGAGATCTTCAAGAGACCCAGTACTTC. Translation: CSAPRWGDLQETQYF.

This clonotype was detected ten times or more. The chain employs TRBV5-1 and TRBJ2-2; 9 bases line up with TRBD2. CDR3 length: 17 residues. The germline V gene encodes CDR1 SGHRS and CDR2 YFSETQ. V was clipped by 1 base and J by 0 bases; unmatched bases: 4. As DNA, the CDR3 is TGCGCCAGCAGCTTGATCGCGGGAGGGACGAACACCGGGGAGCTGTTTTTT. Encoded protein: CASSLIAGGTNTGELFF.

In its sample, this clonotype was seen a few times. The CDR3 loop reads CASIPQTSGFYNEQFF. In nucleotides, the CDR3 is TGTGCCAGCATCCCTCAAACTAGCGGGTTTTACAATGAGCAGTTCTTC. The chain recombines TRBV12-3 or TRBV12-4 with TRBJ2-1; 9 positions agree with TRBD2. V shed 7 bases and J 4 bases; nucleotides not matched to a gene: 11. The CDR3 contains 16 residues.

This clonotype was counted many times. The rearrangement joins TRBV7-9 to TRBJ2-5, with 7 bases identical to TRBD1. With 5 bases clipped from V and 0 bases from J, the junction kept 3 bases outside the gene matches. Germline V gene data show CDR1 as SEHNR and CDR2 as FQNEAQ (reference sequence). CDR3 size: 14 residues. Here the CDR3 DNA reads TGTGCCAGCAGCCGGGGACAGAACCAAGAGACCCAGTACTTC. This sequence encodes CASSRGQNQETQYF.

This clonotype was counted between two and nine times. In DNA form, the CDR3 reads TGTGCCAGCAGCCCGGGGTGGTCCGGGGGTGGCACAGATACGCAGTATTTT. Protein sequence: CASSPGWSGGGTDTQYF. V is TRBV12-3 or TRBV12-4 and J is TRBJ2-3; maybe TRBD2 (6 bases). This CDR3 is 17 amino acids long. With 6 bases removed from V and 1 base from J, the gap between germline ends came to 20 bases.

The CDR3 loop is CASSWTGWGTNTGELFF. CDR3 nucleotides: TGCGCCAGCAGCTGGACGGGGTGGGGGACGAACACCGGGGAGCTGTTTTTT. J is TRBJ2-2 and V is TRBV5-1; TRBD1 or TRBD2 may be the D gene (5 bases each). The CDR3 is 17 residues long. Trimming left V 3 bases short and J 0 bases short, with 15 bases between. Looked up from germline, CDR1 is SGHRS and CDR2 is YFSETQ. Drawing the rest from reference TRBV5-1 and TRBJ2-2, the complete variable domain is KAGVTQTPRYLIKTRGQQVTLSCSPISGHRSVSWYQQTPGQGLQFLFEYFSETQRNKGNFPGRFSGRQFSNSRSEMNVSTLELGDSALYLCASSWTGWGTNTGELFFGEGSRLTVL.

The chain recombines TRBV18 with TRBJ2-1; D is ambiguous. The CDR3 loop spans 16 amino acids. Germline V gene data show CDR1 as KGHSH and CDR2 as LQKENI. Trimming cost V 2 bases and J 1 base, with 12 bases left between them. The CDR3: CASSPALWVSYNEQFF. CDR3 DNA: TGTGCCAGCTCACCAGCACTGTGGGTGTCCTACAATGAGCAGTTCTTC.

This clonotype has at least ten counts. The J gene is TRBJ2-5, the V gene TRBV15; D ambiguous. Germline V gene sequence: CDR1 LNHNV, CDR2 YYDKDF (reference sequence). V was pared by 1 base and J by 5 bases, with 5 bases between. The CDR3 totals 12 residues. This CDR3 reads CATSRGSETQYF. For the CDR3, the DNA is TGTGCCACCAGCAGAGGTTCCGAGACCCAGTACTTC.

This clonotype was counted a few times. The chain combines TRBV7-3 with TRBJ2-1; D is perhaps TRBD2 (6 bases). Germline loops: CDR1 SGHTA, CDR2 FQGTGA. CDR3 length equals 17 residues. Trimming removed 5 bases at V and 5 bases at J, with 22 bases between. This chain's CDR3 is CASSPTPVRELDNEQFF. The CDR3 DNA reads TGTGCCAGCAGCCCAACACCGGTCCGGGAGTTGGACAATGAGCAGTTCTTC.

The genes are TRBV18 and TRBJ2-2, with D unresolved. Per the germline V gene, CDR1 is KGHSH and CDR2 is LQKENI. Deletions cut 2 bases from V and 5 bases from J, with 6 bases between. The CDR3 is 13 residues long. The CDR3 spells CASSPIQTGELFF. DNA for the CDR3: TGTGCCAGCTCACCAATCCAAACCGGGGAGCTGTTTTTT.

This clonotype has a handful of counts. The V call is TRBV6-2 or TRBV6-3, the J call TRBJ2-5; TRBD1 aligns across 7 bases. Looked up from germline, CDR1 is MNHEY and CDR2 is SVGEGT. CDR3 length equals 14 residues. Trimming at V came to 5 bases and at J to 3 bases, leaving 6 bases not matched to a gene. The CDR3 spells CASSRPGTEETQYF. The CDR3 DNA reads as TGTGCCAGCAGTCGTCCCGGGACAGAAGAGACCCAGTACTTC.

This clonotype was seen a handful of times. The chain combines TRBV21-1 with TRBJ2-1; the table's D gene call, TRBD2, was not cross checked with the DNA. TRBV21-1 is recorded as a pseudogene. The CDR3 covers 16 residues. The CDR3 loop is CASSKVRRLAGNEQFF. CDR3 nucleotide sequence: TGTGCCAGCAGCAAAGTCCGGAGACTAGCGGGAAATGAGCAGTTCTTC.

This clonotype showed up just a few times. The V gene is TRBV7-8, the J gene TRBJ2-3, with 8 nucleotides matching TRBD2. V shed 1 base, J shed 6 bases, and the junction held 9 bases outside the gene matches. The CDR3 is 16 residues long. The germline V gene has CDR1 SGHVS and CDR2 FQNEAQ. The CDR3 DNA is TGTGCCAGCAGCTTAGAGGGTGGCGGGAGGAGTGATACGCAGTATTTT. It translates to CASSLEGGGRSDTQYF.

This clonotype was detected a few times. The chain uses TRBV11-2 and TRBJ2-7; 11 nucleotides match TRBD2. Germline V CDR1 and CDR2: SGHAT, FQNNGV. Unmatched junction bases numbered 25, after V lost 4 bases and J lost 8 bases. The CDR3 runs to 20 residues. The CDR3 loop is CASSSRPRLFGDLAGGKQYF. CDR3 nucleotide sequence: TGTGCCAGCAGCTCAAGACCACGCCTTTTTGGGGACCTAGCGGGGGGAAAGCAGTACTTC.

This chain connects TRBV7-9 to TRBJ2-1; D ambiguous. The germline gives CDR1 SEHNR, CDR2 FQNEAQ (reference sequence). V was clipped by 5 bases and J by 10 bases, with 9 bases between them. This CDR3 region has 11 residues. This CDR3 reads CASSPEREQFF. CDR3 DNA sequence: TGTGCCAGCAGCCCCGAACGGGAGCAGTTCTTC.

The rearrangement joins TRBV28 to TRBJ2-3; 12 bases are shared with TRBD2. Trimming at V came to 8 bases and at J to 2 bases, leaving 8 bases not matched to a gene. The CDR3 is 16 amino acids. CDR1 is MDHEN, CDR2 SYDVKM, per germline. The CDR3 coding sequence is TGTGCCAGCGGGATGACTAGCGGGGGCCTCACAGATACGCAGTATTTT. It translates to CASGMTSGGLTDTQYF.

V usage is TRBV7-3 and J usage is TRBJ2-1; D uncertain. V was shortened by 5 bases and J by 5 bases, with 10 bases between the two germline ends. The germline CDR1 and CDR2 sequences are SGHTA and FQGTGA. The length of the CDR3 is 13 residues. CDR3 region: CASSQYKNNEQFF. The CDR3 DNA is TGTGCCAGCAGCCAATATAAAAACAATGAGCAGTTCTTC.